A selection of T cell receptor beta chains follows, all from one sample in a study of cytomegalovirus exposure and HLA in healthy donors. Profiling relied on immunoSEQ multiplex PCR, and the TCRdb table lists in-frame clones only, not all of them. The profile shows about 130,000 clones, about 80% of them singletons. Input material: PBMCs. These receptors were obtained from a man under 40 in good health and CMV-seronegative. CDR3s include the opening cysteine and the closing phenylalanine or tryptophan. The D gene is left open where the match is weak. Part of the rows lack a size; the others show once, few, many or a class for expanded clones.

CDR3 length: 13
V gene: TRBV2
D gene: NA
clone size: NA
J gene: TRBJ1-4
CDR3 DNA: TGTGCCAGCAGGACCTACCTCGGGGAAAAACTGTTTTTT
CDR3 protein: CASRTYLGEKLFF

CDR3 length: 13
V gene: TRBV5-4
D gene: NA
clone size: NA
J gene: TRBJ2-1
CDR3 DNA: TGTGCCAGCAGTTGGTCTAGCTCTCGTGAGCAGTTCTTC
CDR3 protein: CASSWSSSREQFF

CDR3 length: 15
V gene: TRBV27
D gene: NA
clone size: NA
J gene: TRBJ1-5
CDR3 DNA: TGTGCCAGCAGTTTAGCGGGATATAGCAATCAGCCCCAGCATTTT
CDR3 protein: CASSLAGYSNQPQHF

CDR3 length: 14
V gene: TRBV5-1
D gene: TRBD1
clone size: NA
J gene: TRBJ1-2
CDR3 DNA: TGCGCCAGCAGCCACAGACAGGGCGACTATGGCTACACCTTC
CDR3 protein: CASSHRQGDYGYTF

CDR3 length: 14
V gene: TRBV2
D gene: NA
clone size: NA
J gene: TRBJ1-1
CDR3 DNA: TGTGCCAGCAGTCTCTATGTCGGGAACACTGAAGCTTTCTTT
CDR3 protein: CASSLYVGNTEAFF

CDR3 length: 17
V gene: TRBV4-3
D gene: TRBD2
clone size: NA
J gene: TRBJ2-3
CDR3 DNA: TGCGCCAGCAGCCAAGATTGGGCGGGGGGGGGCACAGATACGCAGTATTTT
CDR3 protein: CASSQDWAGGGTDTQYF

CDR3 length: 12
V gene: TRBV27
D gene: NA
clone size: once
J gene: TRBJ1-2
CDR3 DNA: TGTGCCAGCAGGACAAGTAGCTATGGCTACACCTTC
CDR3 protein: CASRTSSYGYTF

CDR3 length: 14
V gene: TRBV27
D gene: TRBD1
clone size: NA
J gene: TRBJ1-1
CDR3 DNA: TGTGCCAGCAGTTTCTACAGGGGAGCCACTGAAGCTTTCTTT
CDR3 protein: CASSFYRGATEAFF

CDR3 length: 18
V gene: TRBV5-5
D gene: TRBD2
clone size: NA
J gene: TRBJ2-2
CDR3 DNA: TGTGCCAGCAGCGATCCGATTATTGGAGCGGGATATGCCGGGGAGCTGTTTTTT
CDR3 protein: CASSDPIIGAGYAGELFF

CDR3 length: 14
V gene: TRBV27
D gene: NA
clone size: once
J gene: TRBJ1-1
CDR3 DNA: TGTGCCAGCAGCGCTAACAGGGCTTGGACTGAAGCTTTCTTT
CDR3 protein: CASSANRAWTEAFF

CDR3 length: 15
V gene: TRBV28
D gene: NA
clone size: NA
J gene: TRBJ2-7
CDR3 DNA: TGTGCCAGCAGTCTCCGGCAAGGGCTAGCTGGCGAGCAGTACTTC
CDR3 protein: CASSLRQGLAGEQYF

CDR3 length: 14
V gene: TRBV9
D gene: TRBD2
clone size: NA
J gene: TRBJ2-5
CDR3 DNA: TGTGCCAGCAATCTAGCGGGAGAGGGAGAGACCCAGTACTTC
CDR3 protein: CASNLAGEGETQYF

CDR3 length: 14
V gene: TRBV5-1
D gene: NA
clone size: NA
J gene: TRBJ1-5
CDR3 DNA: TGCGCCAGCAGCGAAGACAACAGCAATCAGCCCCAGCATTTT
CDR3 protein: CASSEDNSNQPQHF

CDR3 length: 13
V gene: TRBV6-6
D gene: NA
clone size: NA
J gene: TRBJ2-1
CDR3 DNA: TGTGCCAGCAGTTTATATGGGAGGAATGAGCAGTTCTTC
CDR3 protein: CASSLYGRNEQFF

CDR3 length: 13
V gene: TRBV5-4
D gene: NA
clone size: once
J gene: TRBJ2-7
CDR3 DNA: TGTGCCAGCAGCGAACAGGGAATTGGCGAGCAGTACTTC
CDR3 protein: CASSEQGIGEQYF

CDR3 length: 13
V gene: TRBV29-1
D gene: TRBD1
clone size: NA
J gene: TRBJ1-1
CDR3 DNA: TGCAGCGTTAAGGGACAGCTAAACACTGAAGCTTTCTTT
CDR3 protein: CSVKGQLNTEAFF

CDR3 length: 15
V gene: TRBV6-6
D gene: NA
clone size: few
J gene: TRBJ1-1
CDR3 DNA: TGTGCCAGCAGTCCCTTAGGGATCAGGGCAGGTGAAGCTTTCTTT
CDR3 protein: CASSPLGIRAGEAFF

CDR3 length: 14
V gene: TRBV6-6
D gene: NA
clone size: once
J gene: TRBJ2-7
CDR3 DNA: TGTGCCAGCAGTTACTGGGCCAATAACTACGAGCAGTACTTC
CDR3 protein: CASSYWANNYEQYF

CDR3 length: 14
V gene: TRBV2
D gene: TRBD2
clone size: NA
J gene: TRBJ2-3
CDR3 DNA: TGTGCTAGGGCGGGTAGCGGGAGCACAGATACGCAGTATTTT
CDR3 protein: CARAGSGSTDTQYF

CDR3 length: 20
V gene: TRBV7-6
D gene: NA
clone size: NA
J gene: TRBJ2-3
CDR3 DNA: TGTGCCAGCAGCTACTATAGCAGGGTGACGCCGAACGCCACCACAGATACGCAGTATTTT
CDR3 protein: CASSYYSRVTPNATTDTQYF

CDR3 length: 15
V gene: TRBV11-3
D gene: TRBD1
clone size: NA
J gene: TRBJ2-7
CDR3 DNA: TGTGCCAGCAGCCCATCGACAGGGCGGTCCTACGAGCAGTACTTC
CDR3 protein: CASSPSTGRSYEQYF

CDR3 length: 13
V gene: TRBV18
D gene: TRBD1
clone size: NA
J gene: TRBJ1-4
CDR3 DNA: TGTGCCAGCTCGCGACGACAGGGAGAAAAACTGTTTTTT
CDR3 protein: CASSRRQGEKLFF

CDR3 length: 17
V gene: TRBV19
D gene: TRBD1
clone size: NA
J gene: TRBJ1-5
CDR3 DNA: TGTGCCAGTAGTATATGGACAGGGGGCGAGGGCAATCAGCCCCAGCATTTT
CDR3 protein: CASSIWTGGEGNQPQHF

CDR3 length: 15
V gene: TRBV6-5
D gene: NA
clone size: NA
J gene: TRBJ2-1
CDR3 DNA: TGTGCCAGCAGTTACTTGCGAAGATCCTACAATGAGCAGTTCTTC
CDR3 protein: CASSYLRRSYNEQFF

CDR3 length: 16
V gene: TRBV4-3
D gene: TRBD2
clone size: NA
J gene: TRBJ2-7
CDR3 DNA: TGCGCCAGCAGCCAAGAAATAGCGGGACGAACCTACGAGCAGTACTTC
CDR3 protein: CASSQEIAGRTYEQYF

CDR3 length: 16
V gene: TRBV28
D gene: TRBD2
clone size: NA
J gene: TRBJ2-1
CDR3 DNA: TGTGCCAGCAGTTTTATGGTCGGGAGGTCATACAATGAGCAGTTCTTC
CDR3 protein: CASSFMVGRSYNEQFF

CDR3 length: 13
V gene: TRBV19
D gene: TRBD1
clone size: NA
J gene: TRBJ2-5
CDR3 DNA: TGTGCCAGTAGTATGGGACAGCAAGAGACCCAGTACTTC
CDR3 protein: CASSMGQQETQYF

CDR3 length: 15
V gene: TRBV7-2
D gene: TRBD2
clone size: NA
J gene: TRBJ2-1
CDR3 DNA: TGTGCCAGCAGCCTTAGCGGGGGCGACGGCAATGAGCAGTTCTTC
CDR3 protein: CASSLSGGDGNEQFF

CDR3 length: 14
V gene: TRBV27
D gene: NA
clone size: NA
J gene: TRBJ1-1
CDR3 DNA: TGTGCCAGCAGTTTAGGGAGAACGCTGGGTGAAGCTTTCTTT
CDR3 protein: CASSLGRTLGEAFF

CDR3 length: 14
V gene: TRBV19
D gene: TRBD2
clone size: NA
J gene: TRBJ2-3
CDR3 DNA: TGTGCCAGTATTAGCGGGAGGGACACAGATACGCAGTATTTT
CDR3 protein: CASISGRDTDTQYF

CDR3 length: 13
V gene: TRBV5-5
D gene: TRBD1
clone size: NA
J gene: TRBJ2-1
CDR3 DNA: TGTGCCAGCAGCTCCGGGACAGACAATGAGCAGTTCTTC
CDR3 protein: CASSSGTDNEQFF

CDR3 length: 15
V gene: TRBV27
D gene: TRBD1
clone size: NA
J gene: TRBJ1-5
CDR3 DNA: TGTGCCAGCAGTTTAACCCGGGACAGTACCCAGCCCCAGCATTTT
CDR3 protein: CASSLTRDSTQPQHF